This T cell receptor beta chain was identified in a study of vaccination and CD4 T cells after COVID-19. The CDR3 runs 13 residues. Trimming cost V 6 bases and J 7 bases, with 12 bases left between them. Germline values: CDR1 SGHDN, CDR2 FVKESK. As to treatment: approximately 11-day PBMC culture with coronavirus spike peptide pools or control peptides (ViraFEST assay). Sequencing of the DNA from cultured CD4+ T cells was carried out with the Oncomine TCR Beta short-read assay. TCRdb analysed the PCR reads with MiXCR anew, one entry per CDR3 protein. This sample has approximately 12,000 distinct CDR3 sequences, with roughly 56% found just once. This clonotype was seen just once. Its target is unknown.

The sample consisted of CD4+ T cells from blood, cultured in vitro. This sequence joins TRBV14 and TRBJ1-4, with a weak D call TRBD1 (5 bases). The sequence was collected from a human donor who had recovered from COVID-19. CDR3 protein: CASRGRDFEKLFF. In DNA form, the CDR3 reads TGTGCCAGCAGGGGCAGGGATTTTGAAAAACTGTTTTTT.